Given below is one T cell receptor (beta chain) in context. Seattle cases were enrolled at active infection and followed longitudinally. This sample is part of a study of blood T cell repertoires in COVID-19. Study-level background: From the United States, Italy and Spain came samples of acute and convalescent COVID-19.

Assay: immunoSEQ multiplex PCR; the TCRdb copy retains only in-frame clones and omits some. Of about 130,000 clones listed, around 74% are singletons. The CDR3 runs to 15 residues. Looked up from germline, CDR1 is MGHRA and CDR2 is YSYEKL. The V and J ends lost 3 bases and 4 bases, in that order; junction bases with no gene match: 8. Sequencing was performed on peripheral blood. V and J are TRBV4-1 and TRBJ2-5; TRBD2 matches 7 bases. The receptor comes from an elderly man with COVID-19, enrolled during active disease. CDR3 residues: CASSQGGDPAETQYF. As DNA, the CDR3 is TGCGCCAGCAGCCAGGGGGGGGATCCGGCAGAGACCCAGTACTTC.